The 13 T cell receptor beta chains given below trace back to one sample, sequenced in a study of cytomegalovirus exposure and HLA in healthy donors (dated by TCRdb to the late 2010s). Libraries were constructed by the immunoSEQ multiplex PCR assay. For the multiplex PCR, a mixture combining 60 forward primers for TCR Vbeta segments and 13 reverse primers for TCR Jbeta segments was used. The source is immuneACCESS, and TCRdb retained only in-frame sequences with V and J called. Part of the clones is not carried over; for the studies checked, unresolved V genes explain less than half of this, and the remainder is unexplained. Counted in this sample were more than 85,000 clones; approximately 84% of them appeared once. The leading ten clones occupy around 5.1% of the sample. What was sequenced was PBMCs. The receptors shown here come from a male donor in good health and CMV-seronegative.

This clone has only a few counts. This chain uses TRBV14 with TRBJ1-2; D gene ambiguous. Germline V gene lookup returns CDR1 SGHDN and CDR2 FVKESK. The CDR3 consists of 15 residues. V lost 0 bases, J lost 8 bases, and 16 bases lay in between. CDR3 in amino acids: CASSQDHLRSGGYTF. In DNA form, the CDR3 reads TGTGCCAGCAGCCAAGATCACCTACGGAGTGGGGGCTACACCTTC.

This chain's CDR3 is CASSPDREGQYEQYF. CDR3 DNA sequence: TGCGCCAGCAGCCCAGACAGGGAGGGTCAGTACGAGCAGTACTTC. The V and J genes are TRBV4-3 and TRBJ2-5, with D possibly called TRBD1 or TRBD2 (7 bases each). The J call may not be correct, given that the DNA end is closer to TRBJ2-7. The CDR3 runs to 15 residues. Germline CDR1 and CDR2: LGHNA and YSLEER.

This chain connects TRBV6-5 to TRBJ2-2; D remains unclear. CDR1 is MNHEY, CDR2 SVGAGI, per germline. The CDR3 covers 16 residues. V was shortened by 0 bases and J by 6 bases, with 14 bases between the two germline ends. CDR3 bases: TGTGCCAGCAGTTACTCGGGCGTCAGGTGGGCCGGGGAGCTGTTTTTT. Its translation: CASSYSGVRWAGELFF.

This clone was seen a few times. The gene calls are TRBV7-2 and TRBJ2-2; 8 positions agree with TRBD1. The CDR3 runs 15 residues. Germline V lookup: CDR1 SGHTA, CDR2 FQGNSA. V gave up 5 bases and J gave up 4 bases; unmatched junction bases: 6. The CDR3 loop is CASSMRTGRTGELFF. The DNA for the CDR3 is TGTGCCAGCAGCATGCGGACAGGGCGCACCGGGGAGCTGTTTTTT.

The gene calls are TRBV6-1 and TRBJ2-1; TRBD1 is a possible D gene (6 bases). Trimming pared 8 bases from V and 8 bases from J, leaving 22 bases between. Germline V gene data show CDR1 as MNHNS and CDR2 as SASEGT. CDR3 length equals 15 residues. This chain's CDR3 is CASLPGQTNKDEQFF. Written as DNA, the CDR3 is TGTGCCAGCCTACCGGGACAAACAAACAAGGATGAGCAGTTCTTC.

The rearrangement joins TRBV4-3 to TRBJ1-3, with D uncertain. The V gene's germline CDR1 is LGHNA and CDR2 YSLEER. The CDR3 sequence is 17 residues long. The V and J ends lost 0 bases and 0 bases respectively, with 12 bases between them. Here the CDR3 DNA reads TGCGCCAGCAGCCAAGATAGTGCCGGTGGCTCTGGAAACACCATATATTTT. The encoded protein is CASSQDSAGGSGNTIYF.

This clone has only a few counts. The CDR3 here is CASGGQGISGNTIYF. In nucleotides, the CDR3 is TGTGCCAGCGGCGGACAGGGTATCTCTGGAAACACCATATATTTT. The rearrangement links TRBV6-1 to TRBJ1-3; 8 bases map to TRBD1. This CDR3 region has 15 residues. The V segment lost 8 bases and the J segment 0 bases; nucleotides outside the gene matches: 6. Germline V gene sequence: CDR1 MNHNS, CDR2 SASEGT.

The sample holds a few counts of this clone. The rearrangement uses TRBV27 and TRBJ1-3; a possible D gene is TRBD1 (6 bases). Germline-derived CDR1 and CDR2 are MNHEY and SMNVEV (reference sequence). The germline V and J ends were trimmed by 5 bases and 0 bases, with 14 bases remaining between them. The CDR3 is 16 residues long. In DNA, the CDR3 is TGTGCCAGCAGTCCCGAACACAGGGTCTCTGGAAACACCATATATTTT. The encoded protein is CASSPEHRVSGNTIYF.

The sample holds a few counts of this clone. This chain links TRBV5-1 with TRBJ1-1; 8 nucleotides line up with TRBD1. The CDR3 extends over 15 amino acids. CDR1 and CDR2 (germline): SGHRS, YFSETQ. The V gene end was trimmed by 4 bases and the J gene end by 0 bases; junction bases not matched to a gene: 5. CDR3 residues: CASSASGGLNTEAFF. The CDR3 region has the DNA TGCGCCAGCAGCGCCTCAGGGGGCCTGAACACTGAAGCTTTCTTT.

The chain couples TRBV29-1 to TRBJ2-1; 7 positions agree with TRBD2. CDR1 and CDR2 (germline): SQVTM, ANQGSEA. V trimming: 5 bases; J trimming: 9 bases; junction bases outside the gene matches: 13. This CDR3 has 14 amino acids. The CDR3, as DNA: TGCAGCGTTATCCCGGGGGGTGGGAGGGGTGAGCAGTTCTTC. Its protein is CSVIPGGGRGEQFF.

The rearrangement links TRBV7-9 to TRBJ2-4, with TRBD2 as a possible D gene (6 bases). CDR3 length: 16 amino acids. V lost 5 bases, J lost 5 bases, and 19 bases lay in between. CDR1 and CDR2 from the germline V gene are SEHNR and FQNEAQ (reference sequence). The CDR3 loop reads CASSPPPEGLENIQYF. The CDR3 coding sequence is TGTGCCAGCAGCCCCCCTCCGGAGGGTCTGGAAAACATTCAGTACTTC.

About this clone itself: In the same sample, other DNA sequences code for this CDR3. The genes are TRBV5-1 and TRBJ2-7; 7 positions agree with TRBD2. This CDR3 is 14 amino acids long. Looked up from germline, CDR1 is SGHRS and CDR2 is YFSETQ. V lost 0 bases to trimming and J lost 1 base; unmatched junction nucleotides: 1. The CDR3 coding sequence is TGCGCCAGCAGCTTGGGGGGAGGGTCCTACGAGCAGTACTTC. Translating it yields CASSLGGGSYEQYF. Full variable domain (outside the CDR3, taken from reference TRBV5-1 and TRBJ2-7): KAGVTQTPRYLIKTRGQQVTLSCSPISGHRSVSWYQQTPGQGLQFLFEYFSETQRNKGNFPGRFSGRQFSNSRSEMNVSTLELGDSALYLCASSLGGGSYEQYFGPGTRLTVT.

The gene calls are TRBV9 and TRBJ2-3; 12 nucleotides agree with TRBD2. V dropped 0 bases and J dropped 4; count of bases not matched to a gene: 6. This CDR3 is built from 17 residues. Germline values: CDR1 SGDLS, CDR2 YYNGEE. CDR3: CASSVGRLAGVADTQYF. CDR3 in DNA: TGTGCCAGCAGCGTAGGCCGACTAGCGGGAGTCGCAGATACGCAGTATTTT. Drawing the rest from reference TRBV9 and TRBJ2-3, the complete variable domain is DSGVTQTPKHLITATGQRVTLRCSPRSGDLSVYWYQQSLDQGLQFLIQYYNGEERAKGNILERFSAQQFPDLHSELNLSSLELGDSALYFCASSVGRLAGVADTQYFGPGTRLTVL.